The 14 T cell receptor beta chains presented below share a single source sample, sequenced in a study of tumor and adjacent non-tumor tissue in lung cancer. Three rounds of nested PCR, following a modified ARM-PCR protocol, produced the TCRbeta library. TCRdb re-called the multiplex PCR reads through MiXCR, storing one row per CDR3 protein. Of 75,000 to 100,000 distinct CDR3 sequences listed, around 64% are singletons. The template was RNA from unsorted bulk tissue. What was sequenced was lung tumor tissue. These receptors came from a man aged 55 to 69 with non-small cell lung cancer.

Concerning this clonotype itself: This sequence may be a read error, since a much larger clone differs from it by one base. The gene calls are TRBV20-1 and TRBJ1-3; D is unclear. Trimming shortened V by 0 bases and J by 5 bases, and 23 bases separated the two germline ends. CDR3 length equals 18 residues. Germline V lookup: CDR1 DFQATT, CDR2 SNEGSKA (reference sequence). The CDR3 here is CSARDATEVPNPRNTIYF. As DNA, the CDR3 is TGCAGTGCTAGAGATGCAACTGAAGTCCCGAACCCCAGAAACACCATATATTTT.

A remark on this clonotype: One end of the junction fails to match germline, which may point to a read error. CDR3 nucleotides: TGCGCCAGCGGTGATTGTGATACGCAGTATTTT. Protein product: CASGDCDTQYF. This chain uses TRBV10-2 with TRBJ2-3, with D hard to call. CDR1 is WSHSY, CDR2 SAAADI, per germline. This CDR3 region has 11 residues.

The chain employs TRBV5-4 and TRBJ2-3; 8 nucleotides align to TRBD2. Per the germline V gene, CDR1 is SGHNT and CDR2 is YYREEE (reference sequence). V shed 4 bases, J shed 3 bases, and the junction held 7 bases outside the gene matches. This CDR3 spans 15 amino acids. The CDR3 protein is CASSNGLAGTDTQYF. CDR3 coding DNA: TGTGCCAGCAGCAACGGACTAGCTGGTACAGATACGCAGTATTTT.

The V gene is TRBV18, the J gene TRBJ1-5; 10 bases agree with TRBD1. The CDR3 is 15 amino acids. Germline V gives CDR1 KGHSH, CDR2 LQKENI. The J segment lost 6 bases and the V segment lost 3 bases, leaving 5 bases of the junction unmatched. The CDR3 DNA follows: TGTGCCAGCTCACCTTCCGGGACAGGGGTTCAGCCCCAGCATTTT. It translates to CASSPSGTGVQPQHF.

Worth noting for this clonotype: The CDR3 ends on some other residue instead of the conserved phenylalanine or tryptophan, so this is likely a read error. The chain recombines TRBV11-2 with TRBJ2-1; D is possibly TRBD2 (6 bases). Germline V gives CDR1 SGHAT, CDR2 FQNNGV. The CDR3 spans 15 residues. For the CDR3, the DNA is TGCGCCAGCAGCCCGCACCGGGGGATGAGGGGTGAGCAGTTCTTG. It yields the protein CASSPHRGMRGEQFL.

This clonotype was counted a few times. The chain joins TRBV29-1 to TRBJ2-1, with TRBD2 matching 7 bases. CDR3 length: 14 residues. J was trimmed by 5 bases and V by 8 bases; bases with no gene match: 12. Germline loops: CDR1 SQVTM, CDR2 ANQGSEA. The CDR3 region is CSHARGGDNNEQFF. In DNA, the CDR3 is TGCAGCCATGCCCGCGGGGGAGACAACAATGAGCAGTTCTTC.

This clonotype appeared once. The chain couples TRBV5-8 to TRBJ1-1; D not certain. The ends were cut back, 0 bases at V and 4 bases at J, with 10 bases in the middle. This CDR3 is 14 amino acids long. The germline V gene encodes CDR1 SGHTS and CDR2 YDEGEE. This CDR3 reads CASSLDRAGTEAFF. The CDR3 DNA reads TGTGCCAGCAGCTTGGATAGGGCGGGCACTGAAGCTTTCTTT.

This chain links TRBV12-3 or TRBV12-4 with TRBJ1-2; tentative D call: TRBD1 (6 bases). V was clipped by 6 bases and J by 4 bases, with 18 bases between them. This CDR3 spans 15 amino acids. The CDR3 region has the DNA TGTGCCAGCAGCCTAGAGGGGGGGGACGCCTATGGCTACACCTTC. Encoded protein: CASSLEGGDAYGYTF.

Details on this clonotype: The junction shows a germline mismatch at one end, possibly a read error. The gene calls are TRBV5-6 and TRBJ2-7; D might be TRBD2 (5 bases). Germline CDR1 and CDR2: SGHDT and YYEEEE. This CDR3 comprises 16 residues. DNA of the CDR3: TGTGCCAGCAGCTGGAGCCCACGGACGGGGAGCTACGAGCACTACTTC. Translated, it gives CASSWSPRTGSYEHYF.

Of note for this clonotype: The conserved phenylalanine or tryptophan is not found at the CDR3 terminus, so this likely reflects a read error. The chain joins TRBV12-3 or TRBV12-4 to TRBJ1-5, with a weak D call TRBD1 (6 bases). The CDR3 totals 14 residues. In DNA form, the CDR3 reads TGCGCCCGCACCATTGGGGGGCCAAGTCAGCCCCAGCATCTT. It yields the protein CARTIGGPSQPQHL.

Concerning this clonotype itself: One junction end disagrees with the germline gene, perhaps due to a read error. This chain joins TRBV6-6 and TRBJ2-2, with 7 bases identical to TRBD2. The CDR3 is 13 residues long. Germline CDR1 reads MNHNY; CDR2 reads SVGAGI (reference sequence). The CDR3 spells CASTYGGDGVLFF. The DNA of the CDR3 is TGTGCCAGCACCTATGGGGGGGACGGGGTGCTGTTTTTT.

A remark on this clonotype: No conserved phenylalanine or tryptophan is present at the end of the CDR3, so a read error is the likely explanation. No DNA is shown, since the ends of the CDR3 on it are uncertain; the CDR3 is the one TCRdb lists. The chain has TRBV11-3 and TRBJ2-5; TRBD1, the D gene given by the table, was not confirmed from the DNA. Germline V CDR1 and CDR2: SGHNT, YENEEA. The CDR3 has 16 amino acids, counting both end residues. This CDR3 reads CASSLEGGTVEETHYS.

This rearrangement joins TRBV20-1 to TRBJ2-7, with D maybe TRBD1 (6 bases). Germline CDR1 DFQATT, CDR2 SNEGSKA (reference sequence). The CDR3 covers 11 residues. Trimming pared 6 bases from V and 2 bases from J, leaving 8 bases between. CDR3 bases: TGCAGTGCCGGGGACACCTACGAGCAGTACTTC. Residues: CSAGDTYEQYF.

This clonotype was seen repeatedly, ten times or more. The chain couples TRBV12-3 or TRBV12-4 to TRBJ1-5; perhaps TRBD1 as D (5 bases). This CDR3 comprises 16 residues. V gave up 6 bases and J gave up 0 bases, with 15 bases separating them. In DNA, the CDR3 is TGTGCCAGCAGACCTGGGGGGGGGGATAGCAATCAGCCCCAGCATTTT. Its translation is CASRPGGGDSNQPQHF.